This T cell receptor (beta chain) stems from a study of CD8 T cells in Susac syndrome. Germline V gives CDR1 PRHDT, CDR2 FYEKMQ (reference sequence). The CDR3 consists of 14 residues. V shed 7 bases, J shed 8 bases, and the junction held 12 bases outside the gene matches. Random hexamers primed reverse transcription of about 0.45 to 1 ug RNA. MiXCR, applied by TCRdb to the immunoSEQ multiplex PCR reads, yields one record per CDR3 protein. The sample contains more than 110,000 distinct CDR3 sequences, around 94% of which appear only once. The V call is TRBV13, the J call TRBJ1-1, with TRBD1 identical over 8 bases. The source material was CD8+ T cells from PBMCs. This receptor was taken from a human donor in good health. The CDR3: CASTRTGKVDEAFF. The CDR3 DNA follows: TGTGCCAGCACCCGGACAGGGAAGGTAGACGAAGCTTTCTTT.